The rows below give T cell receptor beta chains drawn from one sample of a study of radiation and T cells in renal cell carcinoma. Profiling relied on immunoSEQ multiplex PCR, and the TCRdb table lists in-frame clones only, not all of them. The sample lists under 65,000 clones; over 70% were seen once. Specimen: blood, collected from a patient whose treatment included radiotherapy and nephrectomy. These receptors came from a man in his fifties or sixties with renal cell carcinoma. Both conserved end residues are part of each CDR3. D genes are given only for firm matches. A clone size is listed for some rows: how often the clone was seen (once, few, many), or a class if it is expanded.

V gene,D gene,J gene,clone size,CDR3 protein,CDR3 DNA
TRBV7-6,.,TRBJ2-1,.,CASTVGGHYNEQFF,TGTGCCAGCACCGTCGGGGGCCATTACAATGAGCAGTTCTTC
TRBV15,TRBD2,TRBJ2-5,.,CATSRAFGGLAGSRTQYF,TGTGCCACCAGCAGAGCTTTCGGTGGACTAGCGGGTTCCCGGACCCAGTACTTC
TRBV6-5,.,TRBJ2-5,.,CASSYSGTLSVGEQYF,TGTGCCAGCAGTTATTCCGGGACATTATCTGTGGGGGAGCAGTACTTC
TRBV19,.,TRBJ2-4,.,CASSLRQSLAKNIQYF,TGTGCCAGTAGTTTGAGACAGAGTCTAGCCAAAAACATTCAGTACTTC
TRBV6-6,TRBD2,TRBJ2-5,.,CASSPFTAGGLETQYF,TGTGCCAGCAGCCCCTTCACAGCGGGAGGATTGGAGACCCAGTACTTC
TRBV2,.,TRBJ2-7,once,CASSPGTRLAYEQYF,TGTGCCAGCAGCCCAGGCACTAGACTAGCCTACGAGCAGTACTTC
TRBV7-2,.,TRBJ1-2,.,CASNPNRDYGYTF,TGTGCCAGCAACCCTAACAGGGACTATGGCTACACCTTC
TRBV7-8,TRBD1,TRBJ2-1,.,CASSSRTGILTGEQFF,TGTGCCAGCAGCTCCAGGACAGGTATCTTAACGGGTGAGCAGTTCTTC
TRBV13,TRBD1,TRBJ2-5,once,CASSSADRPNTQETQYF,TGTGCCAGCAGCTCAGCGGACAGGCCCAATACACAAGAGACCCAGTACTTC
TRBV7-3,.,TRBJ1-1,medium-sized,CASSLSPPGGGTDTEAFF,TGTGCCAGCAGCTTATCCCCCCCTGGGGGAGGTACGGACACTGAAGCTTTCTTT
TRBV2,.,TRBJ2-7,.,CASSAGTPYEQYF,TGTGCCAGCAGCGCCGGGACCCCCTACGAGCAGTACTTC
TRBV11-2,.,TRBJ1-5,.,CASSLTADSNQPQHF,TGTGCCAGCAGCTTAACGGCGGACTCCAATCAGCCCCAGCATTTT
TRBV13,TRBD2,TRBJ2-1,.,CASSLPSGVDNEQFF,TGTGCCAGCAGCCTCCCTAGCGGGGTGGACAATGAGCAGTTCTTC
TRBV19,TRBD1,TRBJ1-2,.,CASSIVGQGAFGYTF,TGTGCCAGTAGTATAGTAGGCCAGGGGGCGTTTGGCTACACCTTC
TRBV19,TRBD1,TRBJ2-3,.,CASSFGQAAADTQYF,TGTGCCAGTAGTTTCGGACAGGCGGCTGCAGATACGCAGTATTTT
TRBV4-2,TRBD2,TRBJ2-5,.,CASSQEARGGLQETQYF,TGTGCCAGCAGCCAAGAAGCTCGCGGGGGGCTCCAAGAGACCCAGTACTTC
TRBV5-4,.,TRBJ2-7,.,CASSSSYEQYF,TGTGCCAGCAGCTCCTCCTACGAGCAGTACTTC
TRBV9,.,TRBJ1-2,.,CASSVVTDGYGYTF,TGTGCCAGCAGCGTAGTGACAGACGGCTATGGCTACACCTTC
TRBV9,.,TRBJ2-3,.,CASSVGGGGIDTQYF,TGTGCCAGCAGCGTAGGTGGGGGGGGCATAGATACGCAGTATTTT
TRBV7-9,TRBD1,TRBJ1-5,once,CASSLVGQGLSQPQHF,TGTGCCAGCAGCTTAGTAGGACAGGGGTTAAGTCAGCCCCAGCATTTT
TRBV7-9,.,TRBJ1-1,few,CASSLKGGEAFF,TGTGCCAGCAGCTTAAAAGGGGGTGAAGCTTTCTTT
TRBV7-7,.,TRBJ1-3,.,CASSLSPELGNTIYF,TGTGCCAGCAGCTTATCTCCAGAACTAGGAAACACCATATATTTT
TRBV7-2,.,TRBJ1-1,.,CASSLDFRNTEAFF,TGTGCCAGCAGTCTCGACTTCAGGAACACTGAAGCTTTCTTT
TRBV5-6,.,TRBJ1-5,.,CASSLAGGSNQPQHF,TGTGCCAGCAGCTTGGCCGGGGGTAGCAATCAGCCCCAGCATTTT
TRBV7-9,.,TRBJ1-1,.,CASSPPSGGAFF,TGTGCCAGCAGCCCCCCCAGCGGGGGAGCTTTCTTT
TRBV2,TRBD2,TRBJ2-1,.,CASSEEGLAWEQFF,TGTGCCAGCAGTGAAGAGGGACTAGCGTGGGAGCAGTTCTTC
TRBV21-1,.,TRBJ2-1,few,CAPQPAPRQGVGNEQFF,TGTGCCCCACAACCAGCGCCCCGACAGGGGGTAGGAAATGAGCAGTTCTTC
TRBV29-1,.,TRBJ1-2,.,CSVEDLRTDYGYTF,TGCAGCGTTGAAGATCTACGGACAGACTATGGCTACACCTTC
TRBV6-6,TRBD1,TRBJ2-7,.,CASSLRDRRDEQYF,TGTGCCAGCAGTCTCCGGGACAGAAGAGACGAGCAGTACTTC
TRBV9,.,TRBJ1-4,.,CASSVGGDEKLFF,TGTGCCAGCAGCGTAGGGGGCGATGAAAAACTGTTTTTT
TRBV18,TRBD1,TRBJ1-2,.,CASSLQGNYGYTF,TGTGCCAGCTCACTACAGGGGAACTATGGCTACACCTTC
TRBV30,.,TRBJ2-3,few,CAWSAGRAQYF,TGTGCCTGGAGTGCCGGACGGGCGCAGTATTTT
TRBV9,.,TRBJ2-2,.,CASSVGGLNSGELFF,TGTGCCAGCAGCGTAGGGGGACTCAATTCCGGGGAGCTGTTTTTT
TRBV5-3,TRBD1,TRBJ1-4,.,CARSESGQPFATNEKLFF,TGTGCCAGAAGCGAATCGGGACAGCCCTTCGCGACTAATGAAAAACTGTTTTTT
TRBV19,.,TRBJ2-6,.,CASSIHPSGANVLTF,TGTGCCAGTAGTATACACCCCTCTGGGGCCAACGTCCTGACTTTC
TRBV2,.,TRBJ1-2,.,CASSEARGYGYTF,TGTGCCAGCAGTGAAGCGAGGGGCTATGGCTACACCTTC
TRBV9,.,TRBJ1-6,.,CASSVSGSNSPLHF,TGTGCCAGCAGCGTTTCGGGGAGTAATTCACCCCTCCACTTT
TRBV7-9,.,TRBJ2-1,.,CASSFFGGQFF,TGTGCCAGCAGCTTCTTTGGGGGGCAGTTCTTC
TRBV19,.,TRBJ1-5,.,CASSVNNREYQPQHF,TGTGCCAGTAGTGTGAATAACAGGGAGTATCAGCCCCAGCATTTT
TRBV6-4,.,TRBJ2-3,.,CASSEGFGTDTQYF,TGTGCCAGCAGTGAGGGGTTTGGGACAGATACGCAGTATTTT
TRBV5-6,TRBD2,TRBJ2-3,.,CASSWGRSGSVTDTQYF,TGTGCCAGCAGCTGGGGGCGAAGCGGGAGTGTAACAGATACGCAGTATTTT
TRBV7-9,.,TRBJ1-5,.,CASSYQASNQPQHF,TGTGCCAGCAGCTATCAAGCTAGCAATCAGCCCCAGCATTTT
TRBV5-1,.,TRBJ2-1,.,CASSSQPAGDYNEQFF,TGCGCCAGCAGCTCCCAACCAGCGGGTGATTACAATGAGCAGTTCTTC
TRBV6-4,TRBD1,TRBJ1-1,.,CASSDTDRDTEAFF,TGTGCCAGCAGTGACACGGACAGGGACACTGAAGCTTTCTTT
TRBV2,TRBD2,TRBJ2-3,once,CASSGKTSGSADTQYF,TGTGCCAGCAGTGGTAAGACTAGCGGGAGTGCAGATACGCAGTATTTT
TRBV7-6,.,TRBJ1-1,once,CASSLEAANTEAFF,TGTGCCAGCAGCTTAGAGGCAGCTAACACTGAAGCTTTCTTT